This T cell receptor beta chain is from a study of technical replicates of blood from a few donors. TCRdb's table, derived via immunoSEQ multiplex PCR, lists solely in-frame clones and lacks some. The sample yields almost 70,000 clones, roughly 92% seen once. V trimming: 0 bases; J trimming: 2 bases; junction bases outside the gene matches: 9. CDR1 is SGHRS, CDR2 YFSETQ, per germline. The CDR3 has 17 amino acids. The V call is TRBV5-1, the J call TRBJ2-7, with 9 bases lining up with TRBD1. The sample taken for sequencing was PBMCs. The TCR originated in a human donor in good health. Some clones in this sample may be carry-over from other donors' samples. CDR3 region: CASSLGPIGTGTYEQYF. DNA for the CDR3: TGCGCCAGCAGCTTGGGACCTATTGGGACAGGGACCTACGAGCAGTACTTC.